Listed below are T cell receptor beta chains from one sample, sequenced in a study of T cells in Graves' hyperthyroidism and ophthalmopathy. MiXCR, applied by TCRdb to the multiplex PCR reads, yields one record per CDR3 protein. The sample shows roughly 500,000 distinct CDR3 sequences, roughly 45% of them seen only once. The sample taken for sequencing was peripheral blood or thyroid tissue (not recorded which). Receptors were obtained from an adult woman with Graves' disease, either hyperthyroidism or ophthalmopathy (not recorded which). Each CDR3 is given with its conserved first and last residue. A D gene is named only where the DNA matches it firmly. Size is omitted from some rows. Given values are once, few, many or a class for expanded clones.

>TRBD2|TRBJ2-5|NA|TRBV2
CASRPSGRMETQYF
TGTGCCAGCAGGCCTAGCGGGAGGATGGAGACCCAGTACTTC
>NA|TRBJ1-1|many|TRBV20-1
CSARESQGNTEAFF
TGCAGTGCTAGAGAATCACAGGGGAACACTGAAGCTTTCTTT
>NA|TRBJ1-2|many|TRBV29-1
CSTLGGFLNGYTF
TGCAGCACTTTGGGGGGGTTCCTAAATGGCTACACCTTC
>TRBD1|TRBJ2-5|NA|TRBV5-6
CASSLYSGTGRAAETQYF
TGTGCCAGCAGCTTATATTCCGGGACAGGGAGGGCTGCGGAGACCCAGTACTTC
>TRBD2|TRBJ2-7|many|TRBV10-2
CASSDLTSRYEQYF
TGCGCCAGCAGTGACCTGACTAGCAGGTACGAGCAGTACTTC
>NA|TRBJ1-6|NA|TRBV27
CASGTVIGQRNSPLHF
TGTGCCAGCGGTACCGTGATTGGACAGAGGAATTCACCCCTCCACTTT
>TRBD1|TRBJ1-3|NA|TRBV12-3/TRBV12-4
CASTPTGGANTIYF
TGTGCCAGCACCCCAACAGGGGGCGCGAACACCATATATTTT
>NA|TRBJ1-1|few|TRBV28
CASSFSLTDEAFF
TGTGCCAGCAGTTTCTCGCTAACGGATGAAGCTTTCTTT
>TRBD2|TRBJ2-5|many|TRBV5-8
CASSSSTSGRETQYF
TGTGCCAGCAGCTCTTCGACTAGCGGGAGGGAGACCCAGTACTTC
>NA|TRBJ1-6|NA|TRBV11-2
CASSLGISGSPLHF
TGTGCCAGCAGCTTAGGGATATCGGGATCACCCCTCCACTTT
>NA|TRBJ2-7|NA|TRBV29-1
CSVPVKGSFGEQYF
TGCAGCGTCCCTGTAAAAGGGTCCTTCGGCGAGCAGTACTTC
>NA|TRBJ2-7|NA|TRBV7-8
CASSIIAPYEQYF
TGTGCCAGCAGCATCATAGCCCCCTACGAGCAGTACTTC
>TRBD2|TRBJ2-7|NA|TRBV20-1
CSARGGSSGSYEQYF
TGCAGTGCCCGGGGGGGCAGCTCGGGTTCCTACGAGCAGTACTTC
>NA|TRBJ1-5|many|TRBV12-3/TRBV12-4
CASSTRAGGQPQHF
TGTGCCAGCAGCACGAGGGCTGGGGGGCAGCCCCAGCATTTT
>NA|TRBJ2-7|NA|TRBV11-2
CAGSLDRGTYEQYF
TGTGCCGGCAGCTTAGATCGCGGCACCTACGAGCAGTACTTC
>NA|TRBJ1-6|few|TRBV5-1
CASSYQAYNSPLHF
TGCGCCAGCAGCTACCAAGCCTATAATTCACCCCTCCACTTT
>TRBD1|TRBJ1-2|NA|TRBV10-3
CAITEQGADGYTF
TGTGCCATCACCGAGCAGGGGGCGGATGGCTACACCTTC
>NA|TRBJ2-5|NA|TRBV2
CASVGWSVQETQYF
TGTGCCAGCGTTGGATGGTCAGTCCAAGAGACCCAGTACTTC
>TRBD1|TRBJ2-2|many|TRBV11-1
CASSDRALEDGELFF
TGTGCCAGCAGCGACAGGGCCCTGGAGGACGGGGAGCTGTTTTTT
>NA|TRBJ1-1|NA|TRBV19
CASSAPGVNTEAFF
TGTGCCAGCAGCGCCCCAGGGGTTAACACTGAAGCTTTCTTT